A selection of T cell receptor beta chains follows, all from one sample in a study of CD8 T cells in Susac syndrome. MiXCR, run by TCRdb on the immunoSEQ multiplex PCR reads, gives a single entry per CDR3 protein. The profile shows some 120,000 distinct CDR3 sequences, roughly 92% of them singletons. Sequencing was done on a sample of CD4+ T cells from PBMCs. The receptor set was obtained from a human donor in good health. The CDR3 runs from the conserved cysteine through the conserved F or W.

V,J,CDR3
TRBV5-1,TRBJ2-2,CASSSLGNTGELFF
TRBV5-1,TRBJ2-7,CASSLGRTSYEQYF
TRBV30,TRBJ1-2,CAWSTGYGYTF
TRBV6-5,TRBJ2-2,CASSPGTGNTGELFF
TRBV3-1,TRBJ2-7,CASSQVFRREGPYEQYF
TRBV18,TRBJ2-1,CASTRRASGSEQFF
TRBV6-4,TRBJ2-7,CASSEGIGTGIYEQYF
TRBV3-1,TRBJ1-3,CASSQGGQTIYF
TRBV3-1,TRBJ1-2,CASSQEGGSYGYTF
TRBV12-3/TRBV12-4,TRBJ1-1,CASSFAGGGTEAFF
TRBV5-1,TRBJ2-3,CASSPEGQGPDTQYF
TRBV7-9,TRBJ2-1,CASIYRSTRF
TRBV30,TRBJ1-1,CAWMDFRAGGTEAFF
TRBV30,TRBJ1-1,CAWSDARLNTEAFF
TRBV24-1,TRBJ2-3,CATSDGLAGYTQYF
TRBV6-1,TRBJ1-5,CASSERINQPQHF
TRBV7-3,TRBJ1-4,CASSSGIINEKLFF
TRBV29-1,TRBJ1-2,CSVEATGRGGYTF
TRBV18,TRBJ2-7,CASFNPGGNEQYF
TRBV5-6,TRBJ2-2,CASSAISGRATGELFF
TRBV28,TRBJ2-3,CASSSGQFSTDTQYF
TRBV12-3/TRBV12-4,TRBJ1-3,CASSRDFRDAGNTIYF
TRBV6-5,TRBJ2-7,CASSYGSGGREQYF
TRBV20-1,TRBJ2-1,CSARAWFAEQFF
TRBV3-1,TRBJ2-4,CASSRNPGGSGIQYF
TRBV30,TRBJ1-1,CAWSPTGTEAFF
TRBV29-1,TRBJ2-1,CSVGRQTGGDEQFF
TRBV30,TRBJ2-7,CAWRDLNSYEQYF
TRBV13,TRBJ1-2,CASSFGGLYGYTF
TRBV30,TRBJ2-1,CAWSPVGLAGNEQFF
TRBV3-1,TRBJ1-2,CASSQDIAYGYTF
TRBV5-1,TRBJ2-7,CASSLVITRAHEQYF
TRBV29-1,TRBJ1-1,CSVGGQGITEAFF
TRBV3-1,TRBJ2-5,CASSQGASGAGETQYF
TRBV25-1,TRBJ2-7,CASSESVLAETVSYEQYF
TRBV3-1,TRBJ2-7,CASSQALAGSYEQYF